The 18 T cell receptor beta chains reported below all come from one sample, sequenced in a study of cytomegalovirus exposure and HLA in healthy donors. PCR involved 60 Vbeta and 13 Jbeta primers. This table comes from immunoSEQ multiplex PCR, and its TCRdb copy is limited to in-frame clones, with some not included. The repertoire holds approximately 210,000 clones, with 60% to 85% as singletons. Material for sequencing was PBMCs. These receptors all come from a woman aged 35 to 49 in good health and CMV-seronegative.

CDR3 DNA: TGTGCCAGCAGGTCAGGACTAGCGGGACCTCCCGGGACCGGGGAGCTGTTTTTT. It codes for CASRSGLAGPPGTGELFF. This chain uses TRBV5-6 with TRBJ2-2, with 12 bases aligning to TRBD2. CDR3 length equals 18 residues. V shed 5 bases and J 5 bases; nucleotides not matched to a gene: 13. Looked up from germline, CDR1 is SGHDT and CDR2 is YYEEEE.

The V and J genes are TRBV19 and TRBJ2-1; D not resolved. The CDR3 covers 12 residues. Germline CDR1 is LNHDA and CDR2 is SQIVND (reference sequence). V dropped 2 bases and J dropped 9 bases, with 8 bases sitting between them. CDR3 sequence: CASSISLGEQFF. For the CDR3, the DNA is TGTGCCAGTAGTATAAGTCTAGGTGAGCAGTTCTTC.

In this sample, this clone turned up a few times. V and J are TRBV7-2 and TRBJ2-3; D is undetermined. The V gene's germline CDR1 is SGHTA and CDR2 FQGNSA. The length of the CDR3 is 14 residues. V gave up 5 bases and J gave up 0 bases, with 9 bases separating them. The CDR3 here is CASSTQHSTDTQYF. CDR3 in DNA: TGTGCCAGCAGCACCCAACATAGCACAGATACGCAGTATTTT.

The chain carries TRBV19 and TRBJ1-1; a weak D match, TRBD1 (6 bases). V lost 3 bases, J lost 3 bases, and 11 bases lay in between. Looked up from germline, CDR1 is LNHDA and CDR2 is SQIVND (reference sequence). The CDR3 is 14 residues long. CDR3: CASSMATGYTEAFF. The DNA of the CDR3 is TGTGCCAGTAGTATGGCAACAGGGTACACTGAAGCTTTCTTT.

This chain joins TRBV15 and TRBJ1-3; D ambiguous. CDR1 and CDR2 from the germline V gene are LNHNV and YYDKDF (reference sequence). Trimming took off 0 bases at V and 0 bases at J, with 12 bases between the two ends. CDR3 length: 17 residues. DNA of the CDR3: TGTGCCACCAGCAGAGATGTTTTAGGAGGCTCTGGAAACACCATATATTTT. This encodes CATSRDVLGGSGNTIYF.

The chain links TRBV19 to TRBJ1-5; 8 bases agree with TRBD1. V shed 10 bases and J 2 bases; nucleotides not matched to a gene: 10. The CDR3 is 15 amino acids. Germline V CDR1 and CDR2: LNHDA, SQIVND (reference sequence). DNA for the CDR3: TGTGCCACAAGACAGGGGCCTTTGGGCAATCAGCCCCAGCATTTT. This gives the protein CATRQGPLGNQPQHF.

Comment on this clone: Relative to the germline gene, one junction end is altered; a read error may explain this. The sample carries other DNA sequences with the same CDR3. This chain links TRBV5-6 with TRBJ1-2; TRBD1 matches at 10 bases. The CDR3 length is 16 residues. Germline V lookup: CDR1 SGHDT, CDR2 YYEEEE. This CDR3 is CASSLEMGQGNSFRLF. For the CDR3, the DNA is TGTGCCAGCAGCTTGGAAATGGGACAGGGGAATTCCTTTAGACTCTTC.

The chain has TRBV5-1 and TRBJ1-2; 9 bases are shared with TRBD1. Trimming took 4 bases from V and 4 from J; bases not matched to a gene: 5. Germline assignment: CDR1 SGHRS and CDR2 YFSETQ. The CDR3 extends over 14 amino acids. The CDR3 region has the DNA TGCGCCAGCAGCGACCCGGGACAGGGCTATGGCTACACCTTC. It is translated as CASSDPGQGYGYTF.

The CDR3 reads CASSLAPLNEQFF. The CDR3 DNA follows: TGCGCCAGCAGCTTGGCACCACTGAATGAGCAGTTCTTC. The rearrangement uses TRBV5-1 and TRBJ2-1; D is ambiguous. CDR1 is SGHRS, CDR2 YFSETQ, per germline. V shed 0 bases and J shed 7 bases, with 8 bases lying between them. The CDR3 contains 13 residues.

The chain has TRBV6-1 and TRBJ2-1, with TRBD2 identical over 10 bases. V shed 3 bases, J shed 9 bases, and the junction held 8 bases outside the gene matches. Germline lookup yields CDR1 MNHNS and CDR2 SASEGT. This CDR3 is 15 amino acids long. The CDR3 sequence: CASSESSGRAGEQFF. CDR3 nucleotides: TGTGCCAGCAGTGAGTCAAGCGGGAGGGCCGGTGAGCAGTTCTTC.

This clone was found a few times. V gene TRBV10-3 combines with J gene TRBJ1-2; the match to TRBD1 covers 9 bases. J was trimmed by 3 bases and V by 10 bases; bases with no gene match: 3. CDR3 length: 12 residues. CDR1 is ENHRY, CDR2 SYGVKD, per germline. CDR3 amino acids: CANRQGDYGYTF. Here the CDR3 DNA reads TGTGCCAACCGACAGGGGGACTATGGCTACACCTTC.

J is TRBJ2-2 and V is TRBV9, with 9 bases matching TRBD2. Trimming cost V 0 bases and J 9 bases; bases outside gene matches: 24. This CDR3 has 21 residues. Germline assignment: CDR1 SGDLS and CDR2 YYNGEE. CDR3 protein: CASSVVPSSLSSGRISRELFF. CDR3 nucleotides: TGTGCCAGCAGCGTAGTCCCTAGTAGTCTCAGTAGCGGGAGAATTAGCAGGGAGCTGTTTTTT.

The CDR3 loop reads CSVKVGGTEAFF. DNA for the CDR3: TGCAGCGTGAAGGTCGGAGGAACTGAAGCTTTCTTT. The V gene is TRBV29-1, the J gene TRBJ1-1; D is undetermined. V lost 6 bases and J 5 bases, leaving 13 bases between the germline ends. Germline loops: CDR1 SQVTM, CDR2 ANQGSEA. The CDR3 is made up of 12 amino acids. Full variable domain (rest looked up from reference TRBV29-1 and TRBJ1-1): SAVISQKPSRDICQRGTSLTIQCQVDSQVTMMFWYRQQPGQSLTLIATANQGSEATYESGFVIDKFPISRPNLTFSTLTVSNMSPEDSSIYLCSVKVGGTEAFFGQGTRLTVV.

The genes are TRBV19 and TRBJ2-1; 10 positions agree with TRBD2. CDR3 length equals 15 residues. Germline assignment: CDR1 LNHDA and CDR2 SQIVND (reference sequence). Germline trimming cut 6 bases from V and 1 base from J; bases unmatched to any gene: 3. The CDR3 sequence is CASSRTSGSYNEQFF. Here the CDR3 DNA reads TGTGCCAGTAGCCGGACTAGCGGTTCCTACAATGAGCAGTTCTTC.

The V call is TRBV5-4, the J call TRBJ1-1; D is possibly TRBD1 (5 bases). The CDR3 has 15 residues. V lost 3 bases, J lost 1 base, and 13 bases lay in between. Germline CDR1 is SGHNT and CDR2 is YYREEE (reference sequence). This CDR3 is CASSSPVGPNTEAFF. Written as DNA, the CDR3 is TGTGCCAGCAGCTCCCCGGTGGGGCCGAACACTGAAGCTTTCTTT.

The V call is TRBV13, the J call TRBJ1-1, with 9 bases fitting TRBD1. V dropped 4 bases and J dropped 3; count of bases not matched to a gene: 12. CDR3 size: 17 residues. In germline, CDR1 is PRHDT, CDR2 FYEKMQ (reference sequence). The CDR3 region is CASSYRLGQGSHTEAFF. The CDR3 DNA sequence: TGTGCCAGCAGCTATAGGTTGGGACAGGGATCTCACACTGAAGCTTTCTTT.

This clone was counted a few times. The chain combines TRBV10-2 with TRBJ2-1; D may be TRBD1 (6 bases). V lost 7 bases, J lost 6 bases, and 19 bases lay in between. Germline V gene lookup returns CDR1 WSHSY and CDR2 SAAADI. The CDR3 is 15 amino acids. CDR3 loop: CASTVGTPSGNEQFF. In nucleotides, the CDR3 is TGCGCCAGCACCGTCGGGACACCCTCCGGCAATGAGCAGTTCTTC.

This chain links TRBV6-5 with TRBJ2-7, with D uncertain. Looked up from germline, CDR1 is MNHEY and CDR2 is SVGAGI. V lost 0 bases and J lost 5, with 8 bases in between. This CDR3 comprises 13 residues. CDR3 DNA: TGTGCCAGCAGTTACTCGGCCAGTGACGAGCAGTACTTC. Its translation is CASSYSASDEQYF.